This TCR beta chain appears in the sequencing data of a study of metastatic and nonmetastatic thyroid tumors. Study details: Repertoires were compared across blood and tumor or nodule tissue from malignant and benign thyroid patients.

About this clone: No antigen is known for it.

Whole-study results and caveats: When malignant thyroid tumors were compared with benign nodules, TCR beta diversity was reportedly significantly higher in the malignant tumors. This held in both blood and tumor samples.

From germline, CDR1 is MDHEN and CDR2 SYDVKM. V lost 7 bases, J lost 6 bases, and 12 bases lay in between. CDR3 length: 12 residues. Before thyroid surgery, none of the patients had received any treatment. Original analysis: A distant-metastasis classifier for papillary thyroid cancer was built using CDR3 differences across clinicopathological groups. TCRdb recomputed clones from the PCR reads via MiXCR. TCRdb assigned the V and J calls; the authors' analysis was not used. The sample has 39,000 or so clones; approximately 51% are singletons. This clonotype was sampled from a male donor with papillary thyroid cancer or a benign thyroid nodule (not recorded which). Some clones in this sample may be carry-over from other donors' samples. The rearrangement links TRBV28 to TRBJ1-1, with D uncertain. Sequenced material: tumor tissue. The CDR3 reads CASNEQLAEAFF. For the CDR3, the DNA is TGTGCCAGCAACGAGCAGTTGGCTGAAGCTTTCTTT.